The rows below give T cell receptor beta chains drawn from one sample of a study of cytomegalovirus exposure and HLA in healthy donors. Profiled with immunoSEQ multiplex PCR; TCRdb holds only in-frame clones, not every one. The sample has approximately 240,000 clones, just under 85% seen once. The sample consisted of PBMCs. The receptors shown here come from a woman in her thirties or forties in good health and CMV-seronegative. CDR3s include the opening cysteine and the closing phenylalanine or tryptophan. D genes are given only for firm matches. Size is stated for part of the rows, as once, few or many counts, or as a class when the clone is expanded.

J gene: TRBJ2-2
D gene: TRBD2
V gene: TRBV19
clone size: -
CDR3 length: 15
CDR3 DNA: TGTGCCACTGGAAAGGGGTTCCCGGGGGGAGGGGAGCTGTTTTTT
CDR3 protein: CATGKGFPGGGELFF

J gene: TRBJ1-5
D gene: -
V gene: TRBV30
clone size: -
CDR3 length: 13
CDR3 DNA: TGTGCCTGGGCCCCCGGTTCCAATCAGCCCCAGCATTTT
CDR3 protein: CAWAPGSNQPQHF

J gene: TRBJ1-2
D gene: TRBD1
V gene: TRBV30
clone size: -
CDR3 length: 14
CDR3 DNA: TGTGCCTGGAGTGTGGGACAGGGGAACTATGGCTACACCTTC
CDR3 protein: CAWSVGQGNYGYTF

J gene: TRBJ1-1
D gene: -
V gene: TRBV6-5
clone size: -
CDR3 length: 14
CDR3 DNA: TGTGCCAGCAGTGAAGACCCGGTAGCGGTTAAAGCTTTCTTT
CDR3 protein: CASSEDPVAVKAFF

J gene: TRBJ2-3
D gene: TRBD2
V gene: TRBV29-1
clone size: -
CDR3 length: 14
CDR3 DNA: TGCAGCGTTGAAAGAGCGGGGGTGGAGTATACGCAGTATTTT
CDR3 protein: CSVERAGVEYTQYF

J gene: TRBJ1-6
D gene: -
V gene: TRBV6-1
clone size: -
CDR3 length: 15
CDR3 DNA: TGTGCCAGCAGGTCTCCAGGAATCTATAATTCACCCCTCCACTTT
CDR3 protein: CASRSPGIYNSPLHF

J gene: TRBJ1-3
D gene: -
V gene: TRBV2
clone size: -
CDR3 length: 12
CDR3 DNA: TGTGCCAGCAGTGTGAGTTTTTCCACCATATATTTT
CDR3 protein: CASSVSFSTIYF

J gene: TRBJ1-5
D gene: TRBD1
V gene: TRBV28
clone size: -
CDR3 length: 13
CDR3 DNA: TGTGCCAGCCGGGGACAGGGGAATCAGCCCCAGCATTTT
CDR3 protein: CASRGQGNQPQHF

J gene: TRBJ2-7
D gene: -
V gene: TRBV7-9
clone size: -
CDR3 length: 12
CDR3 DNA: TGTTCCAGCTTAGGACAGTCCTACGAGCAGTACTTC
CDR3 protein: CSSLGQSYEQYF

J gene: TRBJ2-6
D gene: -
V gene: TRBV7-3
clone size: -
CDR3 length: 18
CDR3 DNA: TGTGCCAGCAGCTCACTGGACCCCAGGGTGGCTGGGGCCAACGTCCTGACTTTC
CDR3 protein: CASSSLDPRVAGANVLTF

J gene: TRBJ2-7
D gene: -
V gene: TRBV20-1
clone size: once
CDR3 length: 11
CDR3 DNA: TGCAGTGCTCCTCGGAGGGACGAGCAGTACTTC
CDR3 protein: CSAPRRDEQYF

J gene: TRBJ2-3
D gene: -
V gene: TRBV28
clone size: -
CDR3 length: 16
CDR3 DNA: TGTGCCAGCAGCCCCGGGATCCGGGATGGGTCAGGCACGCAGTATTTT
CDR3 protein: CASSPGIRDGSGTQYF

J gene: TRBJ2-3
D gene: -
V gene: TRBV19
clone size: -
CDR3 length: 11
CDR3 DNA: TGTGCCAGTAGTATCTCAGATACGCAGTATTTT
CDR3 protein: CASSISDTQYF

J gene: TRBJ1-3
D gene: -
V gene: TRBV30
clone size: -
CDR3 length: 13
CDR3 DNA: TGTGCCTGGGGGTTTAGTGGCCGGGGTTCCATATATTTT
CDR3 protein: CAWGFSGRGSIYF

J gene: TRBJ2-7
D gene: TRBD1
V gene: TRBV4-2
clone size: -
CDR3 length: 15
CDR3 DNA: TGTGCCAGCAGCCTAACCGGGACAGGGGGCGTCGAGCAGTACTTC
CDR3 protein: CASSLTGTGGVEQYF

J gene: TRBJ2-7
D gene: TRBD2
V gene: TRBV6-6
clone size: few
CDR3 length: 16
CDR3 DNA: TGTGCCAGCAGTTACCCAAAGGGACTAGGTTACTACGAGCAGTACTTC
CDR3 protein: CASSYPKGLGYYEQYF

J gene: TRBJ1-5
D gene: TRBD1
V gene: TRBV2
clone size: once
CDR3 length: 18
CDR3 DNA: TGTGCCAGCAGTGACCCCCCGGGACAGCCCTTGGGCAATCAGCCCCAGCATTTT
CDR3 protein: CASSDPPGQPLGNQPQHF

J gene: TRBJ1-2
D gene: -
V gene: TRBV28
clone size: once
CDR3 length: 13
CDR3 DNA: TGTGCCAGCAGTTTGGTCCTCGGGAGGGGCTACACCTTC
CDR3 protein: CASSLVLGRGYTF

J gene: TRBJ2-3
D gene: TRBD2
V gene: TRBV5-1
clone size: -
CDR3 length: 18
CDR3 DNA: TGCGCCAGCAGCTTGGATCCTACTAGCGGGGGGGCCACAGATACGCAGTATTTT
CDR3 protein: CASSLDPTSGGATDTQYF

J gene: TRBJ2-3
D gene: TRBD2
V gene: TRBV18
clone size: -
CDR3 length: 15
CDR3 DNA: TGTGCCAGCTCACCGGTCGGGGGGGCAGGAGATACGCAGTATTTT
CDR3 protein: CASSPVGGAGDTQYF

J gene: TRBJ2-1
D gene: -
V gene: TRBV7-2
clone size: -
CDR3 length: 12
CDR3 DNA: TGTGCCAGCAGCCAAGACAGCAATGAGCAGTTCTTC
CDR3 protein: CASSQDSNEQFF

J gene: TRBJ2-6
D gene: -
V gene: TRBV7-6
clone size: -
CDR3 length: 16
CDR3 DNA: TGTGCCAGCAGCTTACCCTATCGCTCTGGGGCCAACGTCCTGACTTTC
CDR3 protein: CASSLPYRSGANVLTF

J gene: TRBJ2-7
D gene: -
V gene: TRBV15
clone size: few
CDR3 length: 19
CDR3 DNA: TGTGCCACCAGCAGAGATCCCGGGGTGTTTGAGGGCAGAACCTACGAGCAGTACTTC
CDR3 protein: CATSRDPGVFEGRTYEQYF

J gene: TRBJ1-3
D gene: -
V gene: TRBV5-1
clone size: few
CDR3 length: 19
CDR3 DNA: TGCGCCAGCAGCGCATCCTTGCTCGGACAGCTAGGTTCTGGAAACACCATATATTTT
CDR3 protein: CASSASLLGQLGSGNTIYF

J gene: TRBJ2-1
D gene: -
V gene: TRBV9
clone size: -
CDR3 length: 17
CDR3 DNA: TGTGCCAGCAGCTGGGGGGTCCGGGCTATTGACCCCAATGAGCAGTTCTTC
CDR3 protein: CASSWGVRAIDPNEQFF

J gene: TRBJ2-7
D gene: TRBD2
V gene: TRBV6-5
clone size: -
CDR3 length: 14
CDR3 DNA: TGTGCCAGCAGCCAGGCGGGGCGGGGGGACGAGCAGTACTTC
CDR3 protein: CASSQAGRGDEQYF

J gene: TRBJ1-1
D gene: -
V gene: TRBV6-6
clone size: -
CDR3 length: 15
CDR3 DNA: TGTGCCAGCACCAAGGGTGACAGGAGAAACACTGAAGCTTTCTTT
CDR3 protein: CASTKGDRRNTEAFF

J gene: TRBJ2-5
D gene: TRBD1
V gene: TRBV11-2
clone size: -
CDR3 length: 12
CDR3 DNA: TGTGCCAGCCAGGGGGCCGGAGAGACCCAGTACTTC
CDR3 protein: CASQGAGETQYF

J gene: TRBJ1-1
D gene: -
V gene: TRBV10-3
clone size: -
CDR3 length: 13
CDR3 DNA: TGTGCCACCACCGACGGGGTAGGCACTGAAGCTTTCTTT
CDR3 protein: CATTDGVGTEAFF